The 20 T cell receptor beta chains in this list originate from one sample, sequenced in a study of CD8+ T cells in alopecia areata. Following extraction, RNA underwent reverse transcription to cDNA, which served as the sequencing template. Measured with immunoSEQ multiplex PCR; TCRdb has only the in-frame clones, and not every one. The sample carries approximately 200,000 clones, over 40% recorded once. Stated treatment: oral pan-JAK inhibitor, 5-10 mg twice daily. The sample in question was CD4+ T cells sorted from blood, obtained at approximately week 36, from a patient treated with tofacitinib. Source of these receptors: a human donor with alopecia areata.

This clone has only one observation. V gene TRBV2 combines with J gene TRBJ2-4; 9 positions agree with TRBD2. Germline CDR1 SNHLY, CDR2 FYNNEI. The CDR3 loop spans 17 amino acids. V was clipped by 2 bases and J by 0 bases; unmatched bases: 5. CDR3 bases: TGTGCCAGCAGTGAACCCCTAGCGGGACTAGCCAAAAACATTCAGTACTTC. It specifies CASSEPLAGLAKNIQYF.

This chain uses TRBV5-1 with TRBJ2-7; TRBD1 matches at 7 bases. The trim removed 0 bases at V and 5 bases at J, leaving 5 bases unmatched. Germline CDR1 SGHRS, CDR2 YFSETQ. There are 14 residues in the CDR3. Here the CDR3 DNA reads TGCGCCAGCAGCTTGGGTGACAGGGCCGACGAGCAGTACTTC. Its protein product is CASSLGDRADEQYF.

This clone was observed a handful of times. This chain joins TRBV6-5 and TRBJ1-1; D gene uncertain. Germline V gene lookup returns CDR1 MNHEY and CDR2 SVGAGI. The CDR3 totals 13 residues. The germline V and J ends were trimmed by 4 bases and 4 bases, with 10 bases remaining between them. In DNA, the CDR3 is TGTGCCAGCAGTTCCCGAGGGCGCACTGAAGCTTTCTTT. It is translated as CASSSRGRTEAFF.

The chain joins TRBV7-2 to TRBJ2-3; D is uncertain. V was shortened by 4 bases and J by 5 bases, with 10 bases between the two germline ends. CDR3 length: 13 amino acids. Looked up from germline, CDR1 is SGHTA and CDR2 is FQGNSA. The CDR3 DNA reads as TGTGCCAGCAGCTCCTACCCAGGAGATACGCAGTATTTT. As protein: CASSSYPGDTQYF.

The chain uses TRBV11-2 and TRBJ1-5; the match to TRBD1 covers 9 bases. This CDR3 is 15 amino acids long. CDR1 and CDR2 (germline): SGHAT, FQNNGV. The trim removed 5 bases at V and 3 bases at J, leaving 5 bases unmatched. The chain's CDR3 is CASSPGQGPNQPQHF. The CDR3 nucleotides read TGTGCCAGCAGCCCGGGACAGGGCCCCAATCAGCCCCAGCATTTT.

The V gene is TRBV7-2, the J gene TRBJ1-1; D unresolved. CDR3 length: 16 residues. Trimming removed 5 bases at V and 0 bases at J, with 16 bases between. Per germline, CDR1 SGHTA and CDR2 FQGNSA. In DNA, the CDR3 is TGTGCCAGCAGCCGGAGATCCGTCCGGTTGAACACTGAAGCTTTCTTT. As protein: CASSRRSVRLNTEAFF.

The chain joins TRBV29-1 to TRBJ2-7, with D possibly matching TRBD2 (5 bases). The CDR3 spans 10 residues. Trimming cost V 4 bases and J 7 bases, with 8 bases left between them. CDR1 is SQVTM, CDR2 ANQGSEA, per germline. In DNA form, the CDR3 reads TGCAGCGTTGGGTCGGGGGAGCAGTACTTC. This gives the protein CSVGSGEQYF.

The gene calls are TRBV5-1 and TRBJ2-5, with 8 bases lining up with TRBD1. Trimming cost V 0 bases and J 5 bases; bases outside gene matches: 3. CDR3 length: 14 residues. CDR1 is SGHRS and CDR2 is YFSETQ in the germline V gene. Written as DNA, the CDR3 is TGCGCCAGCAGCTTGGGGACAGGGTCCGAGACCCAGTACTTC. This sequence encodes CASSLGTGSETQYF.

The table lists this clone with a few counts. The CDR3 nucleotides are TGTGCCAGCAGTCGCAGAGGAGAAAACAATGAGCAGTTCTTC. It yields the protein CASSRRGENNEQFF. J is TRBJ2-1 and V is TRBV2; no reliable D call. The V end lost 5 bases, the J end lost 5 bases, and 13 bases lay between the germline ends. Germline V gives CDR1 SNHLY, CDR2 FYNNEI. The CDR3 is made up of 14 amino acids.

V gene TRBV15 combines with J gene TRBJ1-2; D might be TRBD1 (5 bases). Germline values: CDR1 LNHNV, CDR2 YYDKDF (reference sequence). This CDR3 region has 16 residues. The V end was cut by 0 bases, the J end by 2 bases, with 13 bases between. This chain's CDR3 is CATSRDLRKGNYGYTF. In nucleotides, the CDR3 is TGTGCCACCAGCAGAGATTTGAGGAAGGGGAACTATGGCTACACCTTC.

This chain links TRBV7-3 with TRBJ2-1; no definite D call. The CDR3 has 13 residues. The V gene lost 3 bases and the J gene lost 0 bases, with 3 bases spanning the gap. Germline V gene lookup returns CDR1 SGHTA and CDR2 FQGTGA. The CDR3 sequence: CASSLFSYNEQFF. CDR3 DNA sequence: TGTGCCAGCAGCTTGTTCTCCTACAATGAGCAGTTCTTC.

The V gene is TRBV18, the J gene TRBJ2-7, with TRBD1 matching 10 bases. The CDR3 covers 14 residues. Germline lookup yields CDR1 KGHSH and CDR2 LQKENI. V shed 2 bases, J shed 4 bases, and the junction held 2 bases outside the gene matches. CDR3 bases: TGTGCCAGCTCACCAGGGACAGGGGTTTACGAGCAGTACTTC. It yields the protein CASSPGTGVYEQYF.

This clone has only one observation. V and J are TRBV30 and TRBJ2-7; D is possibly TRBD2 (6 bases). This CDR3 spans 12 amino acids. Per germline, CDR1 GTSNPN and CDR2 SVGIG (reference sequence). Trimming shortened V by 4 bases and J by 2 bases, and 9 bases separated the two germline ends. CDR3 DNA: TGTGCCTGGACCCCGGGGGCCTACGAGCAGTACTTC. Translation: CAWTPGAYEQYF.

This clone was seen a few times. The CDR3 coding sequence is TGTGCCAGCAGCCCCTTTCGGGGCTCGGATCAGTACTTC. Translating it yields CASSPFRGSDQYF. This chain links TRBV11-2 with TRBJ2-4, with D perhaps matching TRBD1 or TRBD2 (5 bases each). Trimming cost V 5 bases and J 12 bases, with 17 bases left between them. This CDR3 is built from 13 residues. Germline V gene sequence: CDR1 SGHAT, CDR2 FQNNGV.

The chain is built from TRBV6-1 and TRBJ2-6; D is ambiguous. CDR3 length equals 15 residues. Trimming pared 7 bases from V and 0 bases from J, leaving 10 bases between. Germline V gives CDR1 MNHNS, CDR2 SASEGT. CDR3: CASKLTDSGANVLTF. The CDR3 DNA follows: TGTGCCAGCAAACTGACCGACTCTGGGGCCAACGTCCTGACTTTC.

The J gene is TRBJ1-1, the V gene TRBV5-1; 10 positions match TRBD1. Trimming at V came to 4 bases and at J to 7 bases, leaving 7 bases not matched to a gene. The CDR3 runs 14 residues. Looked up from germline, CDR1 is SGHRS and CDR2 is YFSETQ. The CDR3 sequence: CASSLPGQGIEAFF. The DNA of the CDR3 is TGCGCCAGCAGCCTGCCGGGACAGGGGATTGAAGCTTTCTTT.

This clone turned up a few times. The chain uses TRBV6-1 and TRBJ2-3; possible D gene TRBD1, 6 bases. V gave up 3 bases and J gave up 6 bases, with 19 bases separating them. The germline V gene encodes CDR1 MNHNS and CDR2 SASEGT. The length of the CDR3 is 16 residues. The CDR3 loop reads CASSDRQGRGKDTQYF. The CDR3 bases are TGTGCCAGCAGTGATCGCCAGGGAAGGGGGAAGGATACGCAGTATTTT.

The genes are TRBV5-6 and TRBJ2-7; D uncertain. V gave up 1 base and J gave up 5 bases, with 16 bases separating them. The CDR3 consists of 15 residues. The germline V gene encodes CDR1 SGHDT and CDR2 YYEEEE. CDR3 nucleotides: TGTGCCAGCAGCTTGTCCAGCGAGTATTTCAACGAGCAGTACTTC. It encodes CASSLSSEYFNEQYF.

The chain recombines TRBV9 with TRBJ2-1, with TRBD2 matching 8 bases. Germline CDR1 reads SGDLS; CDR2 reads YYNGEE. V was clipped by 0 bases and J by 3 bases; unmatched bases: 8. CDR3 length: 17 residues. CDR3 bases: TGTGCCAGCAGCGTAGGTTCGGGAGGGCCGGGCTACAATGAGCAGTTCTTC. This sequence encodes CASSVGSGGPGYNEQFF.

This sequence joins TRBV19 and TRBJ2-2, with 9 nucleotides matching TRBD1. With 6 bases clipped from V and 4 bases from J, the junction kept 3 bases outside the gene matches. This CDR3 is 14 amino acids long. Germline V gene lookup returns CDR1 LNHDA and CDR2 SQIVND (reference sequence). The CDR3 region is CASRDRGFTGELFF. The CDR3 DNA sequence: TGTGCCAGTAGGGACAGGGGCTTCACCGGGGAGCTGTTTTTT.